The present T cell receptor beta chain was sequenced within a study of CD4 T cells in relation to SARS-CoV-2 and coronaviruses (dated by TCRdb to the early 2020s). For the wider study: In the ViraFEST assay, PBMCs were cultured with antigen for about 11 days, after which TCR beta CDR3s were sequenced to identify clonal expansions specific to the antigen. Across all 12 patients in the full convalescent cohort, ages ranged from about 21 to 75 years, with a median of 38. Of the approximately twelve convalescent patients, 8 were male and 4 were female, and two of the subjects were Hispanic. HLA restriction was mapped for shared crossreactive spike epitopes using patient-derived lymphoblastoid cell lines. At the level of individual TCR clonotypes, the study measured memory CD4+ T cell crossreactivity between SARS-CoV-2 spike protein and common cold coronavirus spike proteins. The Adaptive Biotechnologies TCR-sequencing kit was used to sequence samples from a few pre-COVID donors and the naive versus memory experiments, whereas other data were Illumina-based. Expansion assays from other donors in the study were sequenced with a different, Illumina-based TCR-beta assay. What the research found in general, with its limitations: Crossreactive clones showed significantly weaker SARS-CoV-2-driven expansion than monoreactive clones, consistent with antigenic imprinting. Pre-pandemic and post-infection samples were not both contributed by any donor, so tracing of the source of pre-existing responses was limited. Small numbers of patients and of tested TCRs were a limitation of the study. Naive versus memory sequencing indicated that memory recall responses, rather than primary responses primed during culture, are detected by the assay. In about 71% of donors, memory CD4+ clonotypes turned up that crossrecognized SARS-CoV-2 and at least one common cold coronavirus spike. Because the crossreactivity analysis focused on spike protein, crossreactivity against other viral proteins was not assessed.

In regard to this clone: The antigen it recognizes is unknown. No per-base quality is available; no much larger clone lies one base away.

Naive and memory CD4+ T cells were separated from cryopreserved PBMCs through CD4 enrichment, which was followed by EasySep naive CD4+ T cell enrichment. For roughly eleven days, sorted naive or memory CD4+ T cells (about 100,000) were cultured at a 1:1 ratio with T cell-depleted PBMCs and CEF peptides. Each peptide culture condition was generally run in triplicate replicate wells. Ficoll-Paque PLUS gradient centrifugation was used to isolate PBMCs from leukapheresis product or whole blood. PBMCs were either used fresh in the expansion assay or cryopreserved at -140 degrees C. The QIAamp Micro DNA Kit was used to extract genomic DNA from the CD4+ T cells. CEF-cultured naive and memory CD4+ T cell DNA received survey-level immunoSEQ TCR-beta sequencing. Per the source publication's procedure: During preprocessing, nonproductive sequences were discarded, as were any CDR3s that did not begin with C, did not end with F or W, or were shorter than 7 amino acids. The MANAFEST web app identified antigen-specific clonotypes based on expansion compared with the reference and other culture wells. A clone was considered positive if the clone showed significant expansion compared with the reference culture in 2 of 3 replicate wells at an FDR below 0.05. Positive clones also required significant expansion versus all other tandem wells and an odds ratio above 5. Cultured and uncultured naive and memory CD4+ repertoires were searched for CDR3s previously identified as spike- and CEF-reactive. After three terminal residues were trimmed from each end, CDR3 homology was quantified as pairwise Levenshtein distance using the stringdist R package. This immuneACCESS table, as held by TCRdb, lists in-frame sequences with V and J called but not all clones. Of the missing ones, under half trace to an unresolved V gene in checked studies; the others have no known cause. V and J calls and clone size are given by that table; D and trimming were obtained from the DNA. A total of 25,000 to 35,000 clones appear in this sample, around 76% of them only once. Clones ranked in the top ten supply 3% to 4% of the sample.

CDR1 and CDR2, looked up from the germline V gene (reference sequence), are SEHNR and FQNEAQ. The junction shows trimming of 5 bases on V and 0 bases on J, plus 14 bases between the germline ends. The CDR3 runs 16 residues from the cysteine to the phenylalanine. Only the CDR3 part of the read is kept: 48 bases, read in frame from the first base. The receptor was isolated from an adult with COVID-19. The chain uses TRBV7-9 and TRBJ1-3, with no reliable assignment of the D segment. Sequenced material: memory CD4+ T cells from PBMCs, cultured in vitro. The sample's cell subset or site label, in plain terms: memory (non-naive) CD4+ T cells. The DNA reads TGTGCCAGCAGCAGAGTCCAGGATCACTCTGGAAACACCATATATTTT. Its protein product is CASSRVQDHSGNTIYF.